This T cell receptor (beta chain) is drawn from a study of T cells in Graves' hyperthyroidism and ophthalmopathy. Study-wide findings and caveats: Most expanded thyroid clonotypes above 0.001 also appeared in blood.

Newly diagnosed patients aged 18 to 65 had hyperthyroidism of under 2 months' duration. In making diagnoses, clinical symptoms, serum thyroxine and TRAb, thyroid ultrasound and orbital computed tomography were all used. Germline V gives CDR1 KGHDR, CDR2 SFDVKD. The V and J ends lost 4 bases and 8 bases respectively, with 10 bases between them. This CDR3 comprises 13 residues. There were TCR beta CDR3 regions amplified from RNA transcripts. HTBI primers were employed in a first-round RT-PCR of the TCR CDR3. TCRdb reanalysed the multiplex PCR reads using MiXCR and keeps one entry per CDR3 protein. Of just over 550,000 distinct CDR3 sequences listed, about 45% were seen once; the top ten hold approximately 8.2%. About this clonotype: The antigen is unknown.

The V and J genes are TRBV24-1 and TRBJ1-4, with a tentative D call TRBD1 (5 bases). The receptor comes from a woman between 18 and 29 years old with Graves' hyperthyroidism. The sample was peripheral blood or thyroid tissue (not recorded which). This CDR3 reads CATSEGPSEKLFF. The CDR3 DNA follows: TGTGCCACCAGTGAGGGGCCGTCCGAAAAACTGTTTTTT.